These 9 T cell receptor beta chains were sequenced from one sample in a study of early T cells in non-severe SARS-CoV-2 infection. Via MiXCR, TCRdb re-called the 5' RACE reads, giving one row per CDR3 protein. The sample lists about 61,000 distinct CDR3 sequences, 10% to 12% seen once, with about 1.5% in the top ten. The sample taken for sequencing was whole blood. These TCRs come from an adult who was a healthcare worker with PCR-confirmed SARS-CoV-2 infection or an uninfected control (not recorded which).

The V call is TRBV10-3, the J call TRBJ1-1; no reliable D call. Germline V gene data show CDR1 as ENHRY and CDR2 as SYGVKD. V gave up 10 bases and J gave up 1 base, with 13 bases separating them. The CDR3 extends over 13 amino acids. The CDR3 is CANSRTENTEAFF. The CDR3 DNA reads TGTGCCAACAGCAGGACCGAGAACACTGAAGCTTTCTTT.

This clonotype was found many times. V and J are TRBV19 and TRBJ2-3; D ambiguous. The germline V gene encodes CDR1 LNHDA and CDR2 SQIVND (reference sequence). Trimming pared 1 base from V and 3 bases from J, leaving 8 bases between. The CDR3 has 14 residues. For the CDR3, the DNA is TGTGCCAGTAGTATAGGTTCTTTTACAGATACGCAGTATTTT. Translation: CASSIGSFTDTQYF.

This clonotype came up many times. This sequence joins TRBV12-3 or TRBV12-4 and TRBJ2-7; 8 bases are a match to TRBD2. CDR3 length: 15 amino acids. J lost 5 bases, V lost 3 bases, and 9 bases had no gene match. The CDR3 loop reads CASSFREGGTHEQYF. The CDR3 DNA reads TGTGCCAGCAGTTTCCGGGAGGGGGGGACCCACGAGCAGTACTTC.

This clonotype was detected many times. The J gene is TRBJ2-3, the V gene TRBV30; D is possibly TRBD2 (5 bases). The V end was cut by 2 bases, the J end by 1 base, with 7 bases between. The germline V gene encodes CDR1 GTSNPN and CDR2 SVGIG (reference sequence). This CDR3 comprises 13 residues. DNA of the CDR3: TGTGCCTGGAGTCTAGCCCGCACAGATACGCAGTATTTT. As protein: CAWSLARTDTQYF. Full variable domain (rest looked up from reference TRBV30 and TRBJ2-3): SQTIHQWPATLVQPVGSPLSLECTVEGTSNPNLYWYRQAAGRGLQLLFYSVGIGQISSEVPQNLSASRPQDRQFILSSKKLLLSDSGFYLCAWSLARTDTQYFGPGTRLTVL.

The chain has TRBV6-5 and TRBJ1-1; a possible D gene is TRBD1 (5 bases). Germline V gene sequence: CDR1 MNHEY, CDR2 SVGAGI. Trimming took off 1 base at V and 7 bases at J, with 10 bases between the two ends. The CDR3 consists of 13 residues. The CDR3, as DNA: TGTGCCAGCAGTTACTTTGGGGCTGATGAAGCTTTCTTT. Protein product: CASSYFGADEAFF.

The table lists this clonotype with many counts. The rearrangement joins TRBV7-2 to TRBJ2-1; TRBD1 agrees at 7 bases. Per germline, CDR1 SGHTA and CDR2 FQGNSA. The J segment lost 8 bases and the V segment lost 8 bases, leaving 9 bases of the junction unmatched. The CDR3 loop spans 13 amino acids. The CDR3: CASGGQGVYEQFF. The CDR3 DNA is TGTGCCAGCGGTGGGCAGGGGGTCTATGAGCAGTTCTTC.

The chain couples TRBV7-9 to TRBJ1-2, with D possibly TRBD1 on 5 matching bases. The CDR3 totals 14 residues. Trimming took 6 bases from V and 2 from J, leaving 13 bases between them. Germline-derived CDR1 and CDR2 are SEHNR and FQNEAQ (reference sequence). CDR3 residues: CASSRGDTNYGYTF. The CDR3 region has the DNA TGTGCCAGCAGTCGGGGGGATACCAACTATGGCTACACCTTC.

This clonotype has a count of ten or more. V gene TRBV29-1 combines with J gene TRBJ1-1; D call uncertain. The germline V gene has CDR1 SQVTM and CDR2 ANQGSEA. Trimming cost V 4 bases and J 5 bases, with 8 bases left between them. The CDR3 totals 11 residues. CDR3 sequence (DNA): TGCAGCGTTGCCCCCCCAACTGAAGCTTTCTTT. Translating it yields CSVAPPTEAFF. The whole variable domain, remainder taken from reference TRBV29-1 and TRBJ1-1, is SAVISQKPSRDICQRGTSLTIQCQVDSQVTMMFWYRQQPGQSLTLIATANQGSEATYESGFVIDKFPISRPNLTFSTLTVSNMSPEDSSIYLCSVAPPTEAFFGQGTRLTVV.

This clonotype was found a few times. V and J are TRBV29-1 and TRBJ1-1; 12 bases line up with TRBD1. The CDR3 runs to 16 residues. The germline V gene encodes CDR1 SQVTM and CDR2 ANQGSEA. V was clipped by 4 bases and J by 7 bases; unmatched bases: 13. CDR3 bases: TGCAGCGTTGCGGGGCCCGGGGGACAGGGGGCCGTTGAAGCTTTCTTT. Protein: CSVAGPGGQGAVEAFF.